This TCR beta chain was captured by sequencing in a study of blood T cell repertoires in COVID-19. Only in-frame clones appear in the TCRdb table, and some are missing; sequencing was by immunoSEQ multiplex PCR. The table lists about 460,000 clones, about 85% of them singletons. Per the germline V gene, CDR1 is SQVTM and CDR2 is ANQGSEA. The ends were cut back, 7 bases at V and 5 bases at J, with 19 bases in the middle. The CDR3 is made up of 14 amino acids. The origin of this receptor is a woman in her sixties or seventies who had recovered from COVID-19. The chain recombines TRBV29-1 with TRBJ2-3, with D maybe TRBD2 (6 bases). Sample: PBMCs or T cells enriched from blood (not recorded which). The CDR3 DNA is TGCAGCGCCCCCCCGGGGGTCGGGGGAGATACGCAGTATTTT. Amino acids: CSAPPGVGGDTQYF.